This paragraph reports one T cell receptor (beta chain). The antigen remains undetermined. Repertoires were generated with immunoSEQ multiplex PCR, while TCRdb's copy carries only in-frame clones and drops some. The sample shows fewer than 95,000 clones, over 75% of them seen only once. The investigators sampled blood at baseline, at cycle 4 day 1, and at cycle 7 day 1. The germline V gene encodes CDR1 SGHVS and CDR2 FQNEAQ. The CDR3 covers 15 residues. The J segment lost 6 bases and the V segment lost 2 bases, leaving 9 bases of the junction unmatched. These data originate in a study of OX40 agonist ivuxolimab in advanced cancers. Study at large: The study enrolled dose-escalation patients with hepatocellular carcinoma, melanoma, renal cell or head and neck cancer.

Regarding the study as a whole: Expanded clones belonging to CD8+ T cells outnumbered, on average, those of CD4+. Both blood CD4+ and CD8+ T cells showed clonal growth by week 6 at 0.1 to 3.0 mg/kg.

Sequenced here: CD4+ or CD8+ T cells sorted from blood, sampled in a trial of the OX40 agonist ivuxolimab. The TCR originated in an adult with an advanced solid tumor such as melanoma, head and neck, liver or kidney cancer. The V gene is TRBV7-8, the J gene TRBJ2-7; 8 bases agree with TRBD1. CDR3 protein: CASSLRALQGGEQYF. The CDR3 nucleotides read TGTGCCAGCAGCTTAAGAGCGCTACAGGGGGGCGAGCAGTACTTC.